These 11 T cell receptor beta chains were sequenced from one sample in a study of T cell responses to AZD1222 COVID-19 vaccine (dated by TCRdb to the early 2020s). Taken with the paper, the label for time point translates to: about 28 days (+/-7) after the second vaccine dose. Library method: the immunoSEQ multiplex PCR assay. Entries here come from immuneACCESS through TCRdb and include only in-frame sequences with V and J called. Some clones fail to appear in such tables; in the studies checked, an unresolved V gene covers under half of the shortfall, and the cause of the remainder is unknown. The sample table contains under 150,000 clones; only one count was recorded for about nine tenths of them. The ten largest make up under 3% of the sample. The material was peripheral blood, obtained 28 days after the second AZD1222 dose. Receptor source: an adult who received the AZD1222 COVID-19 vaccine.

The V call is TRBV2, the J call TRBJ1-2; TRBD1 agrees at 8 bases. V lost 8 bases, J lost 4 bases, and 9 bases stayed unmatched. CDR3 length equals 14 residues. CDR1 and CDR2 from the germline V gene are SNHLY and FYNNEI. CDR3 DNA: TGTGCCAGCTTCTCCAGGGGGCTAGGCTATGGCTACACCTTC. This gives the protein CASFSRGLGYGYTF. The variable domain in full, with the rest retrieved from reference TRBV2 and TRBJ1-2, is EPEVTQTPSHQVTQMGQEVILRCVPISNHLYFYWYRQILGQKVEFLVSFYNNEISEKSEIFDDQFSVERPDGSNFTLKIRSTKLEDSAMYFCASFSRGLGYGYTFGSGTRLTVV.

The CDR3 bases are TGTGCCAGCAGTGAAGCGTCAGCCAATTCACCCCTCCACTTT. It encodes CASSEASANSPLHF. V usage is TRBV6-1 and J usage is TRBJ1-6; D unclear. Germline values: CDR1 MNHNS, CDR2 SASEGT. This CDR3 region has 14 residues. Trimming pared 0 bases from V and 7 bases from J, leaving 7 bases between.

This clone was detected only once. The chain links TRBV3-1 (or the pseudogene TRBV3-2) to TRBJ1-1, with 10 bases that match TRBD1. Germline CDR1 reads LGHDT; CDR2 reads YNNKEL (reference sequence). V trimming: 3 bases; J trimming: 1 base; junction bases outside the gene matches: 8. The CDR3 sequence is 17 residues long. The CDR3 reads CASSQYRDRGWNTEAFF. As DNA, the CDR3 is TGTGCCAGCAGCCAGTACCGGGACAGGGGATGGAACACTGAAGCTTTCTTT.

The chain uses TRBV3-1 (or the pseudogene TRBV3-2) and TRBJ2-7, with D unclear. The V gene's germline CDR1 is LGHDT and CDR2 YNNKEL (reference sequence). This CDR3 comprises 15 residues. Trimming took off 1 base at V and 3 bases at J, with 13 bases between the two ends. CDR3 protein: CASSQGVGIYYEQYF. CDR3 sequence (DNA): TGTGCCAGCAGCCAAGGTGTAGGGATATACTACGAGCAGTACTTC.

This rearrangement joins TRBV7-3 to TRBJ1-1, with 7 nucleotides matching TRBD1. The V gene end was trimmed by 2 bases and the J gene end by 7 bases; junction bases not matched to a gene: 7. Per germline, CDR1 SGHTA and CDR2 FQGTGA. The CDR3 extends over 14 amino acids. CDR3 region: CASSLAGGFGEAFF. In DNA, the CDR3 is TGTGCCAGCAGCTTAGCAGGGGGTTTCGGTGAAGCTTTCTTT.

V and J are TRBV5-1 and TRBJ2-3; D may be TRBD1 (5 bases). This CDR3 comprises 16 residues. Germline loops: CDR1 SGHRS, CDR2 YFSETQ. Trimming took off 4 bases at V and 1 base at J, with 16 bases between the two ends. The CDR3 DNA is TGCGCCAGCAGCGACGGACACACCTCGGGCACAGATACGCAGTATTTT. Translated, it gives CASSDGHTSGTDTQYF.

The rearrangement joins TRBV7-9 to TRBJ1-3, with 9 bases that match TRBD1. J lost 5 bases, V lost 4 bases, and 3 bases had no gene match. Germline CDR1 SEHNR, CDR2 FQNEAQ (reference sequence). The CDR3 has 14 amino acids. The CDR3 nucleotides read TGTGCCAGCAGCTGGGGACAGGGAAGAAACACCATATATTTT. Translation: CASSWGQGRNTIYF.

This chain uses TRBV19 with TRBJ2-3; D is undetermined. The germline V gene encodes CDR1 LNHDA and CDR2 SQIVND (reference sequence). Deletions cut 1 base from V and 0 bases from J, with 14 bases between. There are 17 residues in the CDR3. DNA for the CDR3: TGTGCCAGTAGTATAGCCGCCCTCGGACGGAGCACAGATACGCAGTATTTT. Amino acids: CASSIAALGRSTDTQYF.

The CDR3 here is CASSPALAGSSYEQYF. In DNA form, the CDR3 reads TGTGCCAGCAGCCCCGCACTAGCCGGGTCGTCCTACGAGCAGTACTTC. The chain has TRBV28 and TRBJ2-7, with D possibly being TRBD2 (6 bases). Trimming stripped 6 bases from V and 1 base from J, with 19 bases between. CDR3 length: 16 residues. The germline V gene has CDR1 MDHEN and CDR2 SYDVKM.

This clone has just one count. The chain recombines TRBV3-1 (or the pseudogene TRBV3-2) with TRBJ2-3, with a tentative D call TRBD2 (7 bases). Trimming removed 4 bases from V and 6 bases from J, with 17 bases in between. This CDR3 has 15 residues. Germline V gene sequence: CDR1 LGHDT, CDR2 YNNKEL (reference sequence). The CDR3 DNA reads TGTGCCAGCAGCCGGAGTGGGGGGGCCATGGATACGCAGTATTTT. Amino acids: CASSRSGGAMDTQYF.

The V and J genes are TRBV19 and TRBJ2-3, with D perhaps being TRBD1 or TRBD2 (6 bases each). This CDR3 contains 16 residues. Germline V gene lookup returns CDR1 LNHDA and CDR2 SQIVND (reference sequence). V gave up 8 bases and J gave up 2 bases, with 20 bases separating them. CDR3 sequence (DNA): TGTGCCAGTTCTCCCTTCTCTGGGGGGCTCACAGATACGCAGTATTTT. Protein sequence: CASSPFSGGLTDTQYF. Supplemented by reference TRBV19 and TRBJ2-3, the full variable domain reads DGGITQSPKYLFRKEGQNVTLSCEQNLNHDAMYWYRQDPGQGLRLIYYSQIVNDFQKGDIAEGYSVSREKKESFPLTVTSAQKNPTAFYLCASSPFSGGLTDTQYFGPGTRLTVL.